This TCR beta chain is drawn from a study of cytomegalovirus exposure and HLA in healthy donors. The V gene's germline CDR1 is SNHLY and CDR2 FYNNEI. The CDR3 length is 13 residues. V gave up 2 bases and J gave up 0 bases, with 3 bases separating them. With 60 Vbeta and 13 Jbeta primers, the PCR was carried out. Original data processing: Per a later analysis, the number of unique TCR beta chains was 75 million to 90 million, of which some 10 million were shared. Only in-frame clones appear in the TCRdb table, and some are missing; sequencing was by immunoSEQ multiplex PCR. D and trimming were read from the DNA, whereas the V and J calls and clone size are those reported in that table. The repertoire holds some 91,000 clones, with about 89% as singletons. Study-level points and caveats: Three chains tied to CMV proved CMV antigen-specific in vitro. Associated with HLA alleles at 0.05 false discovery rate in a later analysis were some 16,000 TCR beta sequences. Trimming of TCR beta V- and J-genes showed a link, identified in a later analysis, to a missense DCLRE1C variant.

In its sample, this clone was seen once. Its target is unknown. Specimen: PBMCs. The V gene is TRBV2, the J gene TRBJ2-3; D gene unclear. The source of this sequence is a man aged 30-40 years in good health and CMV-seropositive. Written as DNA, the CDR3 is TGTGCCAGCAGTGAATCTAGCACAGATACGCAGTATTTT. Translation gives CASSESSTDTQYF.